Detailed here is one T cell receptor (beta chain). The data were taken from a study of blood T cell repertoires in COVID-19. Study information: Whether acute or convalescent, the COVID-19 samples came from the United States, Italy and Spain. PBMCs, B-cell-depleted T cells, or T cells provided the cDNA or gDNA that made up the material.

TCRdb's table, derived via immunoSEQ multiplex PCR, lists solely in-frame clones and lacks some. The sample has hundreds of thousands of clones; around 85% are singletons. V dropped 8 bases and J dropped 0 bases, with 29 bases sitting between them. Per the germline V gene, CDR1 is SGHDT and CDR2 is YYEEEE. There are 19 residues in the CDR3. Participants were aged roughly 18 to 95 years, lived in around 25 US areas, and enrolled virtually. Donors of Cohort 3 who recovered were those that had two negative PCRs, clearance, or symptom resolution. Sequencing input: PBMCs or T cells enriched from blood (not recorded which). The source of this sequence is a young man who had recovered from COVID-19. The V and J genes are TRBV5-6 and TRBJ1-1; D is unclear. This CDR3 reads CASTRDSRHVLLMNTEAFF. The CDR3 bases are TGTGCCAGTACACGGGATTCTCGGCACGTTTTACTCATGAACACTGAAGCTTTCTTT.